A selection of T cell receptor beta chains follows, all from one sample in a study of T cell changes during pregnancy in multiple sclerosis. Profiled with immunoSEQ multiplex PCR; TCRdb holds only in-frame clones, not every one. The sample has 90,000 or so clones; around 93% are singletons. Sample: PBMCs, taken in the first trimester of pregnancy. The source is a female donor in good health, serving as a control in a pregnancy study. Some clones in this sample may be carry-over from other donors' samples. Each CDR3 is given with its conserved first and last residue. Fields, in order: CDR3 protein, CDR3 DNA, V gene, J gene, clone size, D gene. A D gene is named only where the DNA matches it firmly. The size entry is marked missing in some rows and otherwise reads once, few, many or a size class.

CDR3 protein: CASSRGLAGNNEQFF
CDR3 DNA: TGTGCCAGCAGCCGAGGACTAGCGGGGAACAATGAGCAGTTCTTC
V gene: TRBV11-2
J gene: TRBJ2-1
clone size: few
D gene: TRBD2

CDR3 protein: CASSLAQGGGANVLTF
CDR3 DNA: TGTGCCAGCAGTTTAGCGCAGGGGGGTGGGGCCAACGTCCTGACTTTC
V gene: TRBV28
J gene: TRBJ2-6
clone size: .
D gene: .

CDR3 protein: CASSQGIQETQYF
CDR3 DNA: TGTGCCAGCAGCCAGGGGATCCAAGAGACCCAGTACTTC
V gene: TRBV6-1
J gene: TRBJ2-5
clone size: .
D gene: .

CDR3 protein: CATSRGQGEKLFF
CDR3 DNA: TGTGCCACCAGCAGGGGACAGGGGGAAAAACTGTTTTTT
V gene: TRBV15
J gene: TRBJ1-4
clone size: .
D gene: TRBD1

CDR3 protein: CASSPPWGADTQYF
CDR3 DNA: TGTGCCAGCTCACCACCGTGGGGGGCAGATACGCAGTATTTT
V gene: TRBV18
J gene: TRBJ2-3
clone size: .
D gene: .

CDR3 protein: CASSPLSSDNSEQYF
CDR3 DNA: TGTGCCAGTAGTCCCCTCTCTAGCGATAACTCCGAGCAGTACTTC
V gene: TRBV19
J gene: TRBJ2-7
clone size: .
D gene: .

CDR3 protein: CASSSGLAGVEIDTQYF
CDR3 DNA: TGTGCCAGCAGCTCCGGACTAGCGGGAGTCGAGATAGATACGCAGTATTTT
V gene: TRBV7-3
J gene: TRBJ2-3
clone size: .
D gene: TRBD2

CDR3 protein: CATSRDLPLTDTQYF
CDR3 DNA: TGTGCCACCAGCAGAGATCTCCCTTTGACAGATACGCAGTATTTT
V gene: TRBV15
J gene: TRBJ2-3
clone size: .
D gene: .

CDR3 protein: CASGYGDLNTEAFF
CDR3 DNA: TGTGCCAGCGGATACGGGGATCTGAACACTGAAGCTTTCTTT
V gene: TRBV6-1
J gene: TRBJ1-1
clone size: .
D gene: .

CDR3 protein: CASSQTSGGGTGELFF
CDR3 DNA: TGTGCCAGCAGCCAAACTAGCGGAGGAGGGACCGGGGAGCTGTTTTTT
V gene: TRBV6-6
J gene: TRBJ2-2
clone size: .
D gene: TRBD2

CDR3 protein: CASSQESHNEQFF
CDR3 DNA: TGCGCCAGCAGCCAAGAAAGCCACAATGAGCAGTTCTTC
V gene: TRBV4-1
J gene: TRBJ2-1
clone size: .
D gene: .

CDR3 protein: CASSYLVQPQHF
CDR3 DNA: TGTGCCAGCAGTTATTTAGTACAGCCCCAGCATTTT
V gene: TRBV28
J gene: TRBJ1-5
clone size: .
D gene: .

CDR3 protein: CASRPRAGTRVVSYTF
CDR3 DNA: TGTGCCAGCAGACCTAGGGCGGGGACTCGGGTCGTTAGCTACACCTTC
V gene: TRBV7-9
J gene: TRBJ1-2
clone size: once
D gene: .

CDR3 protein: CASSPRQGSHLEAFF
CDR3 DNA: TGTGCCAGCAGTCCAAGGCAGGGGAGTCACCTTGAAGCTTTCTTT
V gene: TRBV7-2
J gene: TRBJ1-1
clone size: .
D gene: .

CDR3 protein: CASSPLTSHRETQYF
CDR3 DNA: TGCGCCAGCAGCCCCCTGACTAGTCACCGAGAGACCCAGTACTTC
V gene: TRBV5-1
J gene: TRBJ2-5
clone size: .
D gene: .

CDR3 protein: CASRTGTRGYTF
CDR3 DNA: TGTGCCAGCAGGACAGGGACTCGGGGCTACACCTTC
V gene: TRBV6-1
J gene: TRBJ1-2
clone size: few
D gene: TRBD1

CDR3 protein: CASSVTGGARSVEKLFF
CDR3 DNA: TGTGCCAGCAGCGTTACAGGGGGCGCGCGTTCGGTAGAAAAACTGTTTTTT
V gene: TRBV7-3
J gene: TRBJ1-4
clone size: .
D gene: TRBD1

CDR3 protein: CASTRQDPPRTGELFF
CDR3 DNA: TGTGCCAGCACGAGACAGGACCCTCCCAGGACCGGGGAGCTGTTTTTT
V gene: TRBV7-9
J gene: TRBJ2-2
clone size: .
D gene: .

CDR3 protein: CASGLADTYEQYF
CDR3 DNA: TGTGCCAGCGGCCTAGCGGACACCTACGAGCAGTACTTC
V gene: TRBV27
J gene: TRBJ2-7
clone size: .
D gene: TRBD2

CDR3 protein: CASRRAGGSYNEQFF
CDR3 DNA: TGTGCCAGCAGAAGGGCGGGGGGGTCCTACAATGAGCAGTTCTTC
V gene: TRBV28
J gene: TRBJ2-1
clone size: .
D gene: TRBD2

CDR3 protein: CASSQATGGILTDTQYF
CDR3 DNA: TGCGCCAGCAGCCAAGCGACAGGGGGTATTCTCACAGATACGCAGTATTTT
V gene: TRBV4-1
J gene: TRBJ2-3
clone size: .
D gene: TRBD1

CDR3 protein: CASNLQGPYGYTF
CDR3 DNA: TGTGCCAGCAATCTCCAGGGGCCCTATGGCTACACCTTC
V gene: TRBV5-6
J gene: TRBJ1-2
clone size: .
D gene: .

CDR3 protein: CASSFTTGQFNEKLFF
CDR3 DNA: TGTGCCAGCAGTTTCACGACCGGACAGTTCAATGAAAAACTGTTTTTT
V gene: TRBV28
J gene: TRBJ1-4
clone size: .
D gene: .

CDR3 protein: CASSASGATNLNTEAFF
CDR3 DNA: TGTGCCAGTAGCGCATCAGGGGCGACGAACCTGAACACTGAAGCTTTCTTT
V gene: TRBV19
J gene: TRBJ1-1
clone size: .
D gene: .

CDR3 protein: CASDSPLRGEQFF
CDR3 DNA: TGTGCCAGTGACAGCCCCCTCAGGGGTGAGCAGTTCTTC
V gene: TRBV25-1
J gene: TRBJ2-1
clone size: once
D gene: .

CDR3 protein: CASSPALGEQYF
CDR3 DNA: TGTGCCAGCAGCCCCGCCCTAGGCGAGCAGTACTTC
V gene: TRBV4-2
J gene: TRBJ2-7
clone size: .
D gene: .

CDR3 protein: CAWSVTVSGNTIYF
CDR3 DNA: TGTGCCTGGAGTGTAACAGTCTCTGGAAACACCATATATTTT
V gene: TRBV30
J gene: TRBJ1-3
clone size: .
D gene: .

CDR3 protein: CASSYTTGGRTGELFF
CDR3 DNA: TGTGCCAGCAGTTACACGACAGGGGGCAGAACCGGGGAGCTGTTTTTT
V gene: TRBV6-5
J gene: TRBJ2-2
clone size: .
D gene: TRBD1

CDR3 protein: CSLGLGETQYF
CDR3 DNA: TGCAGCCTGGGGCTCGGGGAGACCCAGTACTTC
V gene: TRBV29-1
J gene: TRBJ2-5
clone size: .
D gene: .

CDR3 protein: CASSIGQGTQHF
CDR3 DNA: TGTGCCAGCAGCATAGGACAGGGGACCCAGCATTTT
V gene: TRBV7-9
J gene: TRBJ1-5
clone size: few
D gene: TRBD1

CDR3 protein: CASSLAQPSSYEQYF
CDR3 DNA: TGCGCCAGCAGCTTGGCACAGCCTTCCTCCTACGAGCAGTACTTC
V gene: TRBV5-1
J gene: TRBJ2-7
clone size: .
D gene: .

CDR3 protein: CASSTHSGGDGYTF
CDR3 DNA: TGCGCCAGCAGCACTCACAGCGGGGGAGATGGCTACACCTTC
V gene: TRBV5-1
J gene: TRBJ1-2
clone size: once
D gene: .

CDR3 protein: CASSMTGVSDGYTF
CDR3 DNA: TGTGCCAGTAGTATGACGGGGGTATCGGATGGCTACACCTTC
V gene: TRBV19
J gene: TRBJ1-2
clone size: .
D gene: .

CDR3 protein: CASRNPPVRSNQPQHF
CDR3 DNA: TGTGCCAGCAGAAACCCCCCCGTCCGGAGCAATCAGCCCCAGCATTTT
V gene: TRBV28
J gene: TRBJ1-5
clone size: .
D gene: .

CDR3 protein: CASSPQGVITGELFF
CDR3 DNA: TGTGCCAGCAGTCCCCAGGGGGTGATCACCGGGGAGCTGTTTTTT
V gene: TRBV27
J gene: TRBJ2-2
clone size: .
D gene: TRBD1

CDR3 protein: CASRYGTGGDTQYF
CDR3 DNA: TGTGCCAGCAGATACGGGACAGGGGGTGATACCCAGTACTTC
V gene: TRBV28
J gene: TRBJ2-5
clone size: .
D gene: TRBD1

CDR3 protein: CASSEWTANNSPLHF
CDR3 DNA: TGTGCCAGCAGTGAGTGGACAGCTAATAATTCACCCCTCCACTTT
V gene: TRBV6-1
J gene: TRBJ1-6
clone size: .
D gene: .

CDR3 protein: CASSGTSNTEAFF
CDR3 DNA: TGTGCCAGCAGCGGCACCTCGAACACTGAAGCTTTCTTT
V gene: TRBV7-9
J gene: TRBJ1-1
clone size: .
D gene: .

CDR3 protein: CASSLGGRRDRDTGELFF
CDR3 DNA: TGTGCCAGCAGCTTAGGGGGCAGGCGGGACAGAGACACCGGGGAGCTGTTTTTT
V gene: TRBV11-3
J gene: TRBJ2-2
clone size: .
D gene: .

CDR3 protein: CASSEALSVGEQFF
CDR3 DNA: TGTGCCAGCAGTGAAGCGCTCTCGGTTGGTGAGCAGTTCTTC
V gene: TRBV6-1
J gene: TRBJ2-1
clone size: once
D gene: .

CDR3 protein: CASSFGPGGTGELFF
CDR3 DNA: TGTGCCAGCAGCTTCGGCCCGGGGGGCACCGGGGAGCTGTTTTTT
V gene: TRBV5-6
J gene: TRBJ2-2
clone size: .
D gene: TRBD2

CDR3 protein: CASTYRDRNQPQHF
CDR3 DNA: TGTGCCAGCACCTACAGGGACCGGAATCAGCCCCAGCATTTT
V gene: TRBV6-1
J gene: TRBJ1-5
clone size: .
D gene: .

CDR3 protein: CASSVGTLNTEAFF
CDR3 DNA: TGTGCCAGCAGCGTCGGGACATTGAACACTGAAGCTTTCTTT
V gene: TRBV9
J gene: TRBJ1-1
clone size: .
D gene: .

CDR3 protein: CASSLAAGAGGELFF
CDR3 DNA: TGTGCCAGCAGCTTAGCGGCGGGGGCGGGCGGGGAGCTGTTTTTT
V gene: TRBV7-2
J gene: TRBJ2-2
clone size: .
D gene: .

CDR3 protein: CSVVRDTYEQYF
CDR3 DNA: TGCAGCGTTGTAAGGGACACCTACGAGCAGTACTTC
V gene: TRBV29-1
J gene: TRBJ2-7
clone size: .
D gene: .

CDR3 protein: CASRERGLGQPQHF
CDR3 DNA: TGTGCCAGCAGGGAAAGGGGGCTAGGCCAGCCCCAGCATTTT
V gene: TRBV25-1
J gene: TRBJ1-5
clone size: .
D gene: TRBD1

CDR3 protein: CAIGGGQNYGYTF
CDR3 DNA: TGTGCCATCGGCGGAGGGCAGAACTATGGCTACACCTTC
V gene: TRBV10-3
J gene: TRBJ1-2
clone size: .
D gene: .

CDR3 protein: CASSSSYRGGGGADTQYF
CDR3 DNA: TGCGCCAGCAGCTCCAGTTATAGGGGTGGGGGGGGTGCAGATACGCAGTATTTT
V gene: TRBV5-1
J gene: TRBJ2-3
clone size: few
D gene: TRBD2

CDR3 protein: CATSTDRDLRNF
CDR3 DNA: TGTGCCACCAGCACCGACCGGGACTTAAGAAATTTT
V gene: TRBV15
J gene: TRBJ1-5
clone size: .
D gene: .

CDR3 protein: CASSFRGNEQFF
CDR3 DNA: TGCGCCAGCAGCTTCCGAGGGAATGAGCAGTTCTTC
V gene: TRBV5-1
J gene: TRBJ2-1
clone size: .
D gene: .

CDR3 protein: CASSPRDREGEKLFF
CDR3 DNA: TGTGCCAGCAGCCCACGGGACAGGGAAGGCGAAAAACTGTTTTTT
V gene: TRBV9
J gene: TRBJ1-4
clone size: .
D gene: TRBD1